This TCR beta chain was recovered during a study of shared clonotypes between healthy human individuals (TCRdb year 2020). For the study in its entirety: The cohort comprised a couple of women and a few men aged 18 to 49 years. For each donor, CD4 naive and CD4 memory were each given three plates, CD8 naive was given two plates, and CD8 memory was given one plate. The study deeply sequenced blood TCR repertoires of five healthy adults to estimate repertoire size and the extent of clonotype sharing between individuals. To increase sequencing depth and limit assay-specific biases, TCR repertoire library preparation and sequencing were carried out by different laboratories using diverse techniques. Leukapheresis yielded between about 0.85 and 9 billion PBMCs per donor. Results the study describes overall, beyond this receptor: Even with the large sequencing depth, rarefaction of the sorted-subset datasets indicated that sequencing was incomplete. Because the study included only a small number of donors, the genetic and exposure-history diversity represented was limited. Sampling was restricted to blood, and TCR repertoires in tissue are likely to differ from TCR repertoires in blood. About 4.5% of naive CD4, around 4% of naive CD8, 2.3% of memory CD4, and 0.4% of memory CD8 clonotypes were shared across four donors. Compared with non-shared clonotypes, clonotypes shared by all four sorted-subset donors had higher generation probabilities. Naive subsets generally had larger estimated clonotype richness than memory subsets. Pairwise subsampling indicated that sequencing depth was expected to affect the degree of clonotype sharing among donors.

Healthy HIV-negative adults with no recently reported acute infections or vaccinations were included as donors. Every donor was a Caucasian adult living in Nashville, Tennessee, USA. Magnetic negative selection was used to enrich CD4+ T cells, after which naive cells were positively selected on CD45RA and the negative fraction became the memory subset. Blood was obtained by leukapheresis, after which PBMCs were separated by Ficoll-Histopaque density gradient centrifugation and cryopreserved in liquid nitrogen vapor phase. Analytical flow cytometry was used to check the purity and quantity of each magnetically sorted T cell population. From each sorted fraction, genomic DNA was isolated and quantified by UV absorbance on a Nanodrop 2000c. Turning to this clone: Its antigen remains unidentified. Per-nucleotide qualities are absent, and no much larger clonotype sits a single base away.

Using the deep immunoSEQ assay, TCR CDR3 regions were amplified from genomic DNA by multiplex PCR. Genomic DNA extracted from each cell subset was distributed evenly over all wells of several immunoSEQ 96-well plates, and each plate served as one replicate. Each replicate PCR for sorted subsets received around 210 ng genomic DNA, equal to about 30,000 T cell genomes. Purified libraries were measured with a Qubit 3.0 fluorometer, size-checked on a Bioanalyzer 2100, and measured again with the KAPA Library Quantification kit. A separate single-read 150-cycle Illumina NextSeq 550 flow cell was used to sequence each immunoSEQ 96-well plate. Per the source publication's procedure: The immunoSEQ output contained only junctional sequences without quality scores, so filtering could not match that applied to full-length reads. Sequences were annotated with PyIR, a Python wrapper for IgBLAST v1.9, and V/J genes and CDR3 were assigned using IMGT germline references. Reads were filtered out if the reads had weak V/J assignments (E-value above 1e-6), no CDR3, stop codons, out-of-frame junctions, or ambiguous translated residues. V3J clonotypes were defined as sequences sharing the same inferred V gene, J gene, and CDR3 amino acid sequence. Percentage overlap between repertoires was computed as shared unique clonotypes divided by the size of the smaller repertoire. RTK rarefaction, the Chao1 estimator, and Recon v2.1 estimates of unobserved clonotypes were used to assess repertoire richness. Generation probabilities were computed with OLGA for all TCRbeta clonotypes obtained by the gDNA method from four donors. TCRdb holds this immuneACCESS table with in-frame rearrangements only. Some clones are missing; in checked studies, unresolved V genes explain under half, and the rest has no known cause. V and J calls and clone size follow that table, whereas D and trimming were derived from the DNA. This sample gives 1 million to 1.3 million clones in total; around 82% of them show up just once. The ten largest clones add up to 0.5% to 0.65% of the sample.

Counted from cysteine to phenylalanine, this CDR3 has 16 amino acids. The sequence is cut down to CDR3 DNA, 48 bases in frame from base 1. Ends trimmed: V by 3 bases, J by 2 bases; bases unmatched to a gene: 3. For CDR1 and CDR2, the germline V gene lists LGHNA and YSLEER. The receptor was derived from a man younger than 35 in good health. Some clones in this sample may be carry-over from other donors' samples. This chain joins TRBV4-3 to TRBJ2-1, with 11 bases matching TRBD2. Source material: memory CD4+ T cells from PBMCs. The intended sense of this specimen's cell subset or site label: CD45RA-negative fraction. The CDR3 region has the sequence CASSQDSGRAYNEQFF. The DNA is TGCGCCAGCAGCCAGGATAGCGGGAGGGCCTACAATGAGCAGTTCTTC.